One sample yielded the 23 T cell receptor beta chains listed below, sequenced in a study of metastatic and nonmetastatic thyroid tumors. The entire patient cohort was treatment-naive prior to thyroid surgery. TCRdb recomputed clones from the PCR reads via MiXCR. The sample has about 69,000 clones; approximately 14% are singletons. Sequenced material: blood. The origin of the receptors is a male donor with papillary thyroid cancer or a benign thyroid nodule (not recorded which). Some clones in this sample may be carry-over from other donors' samples.

In its sample, this clone was seen a few times. V usage is TRBV6-5 and J usage is TRBJ2-7; a weak D match, TRBD1 (5 bases). The ends were cut back, 0 bases at V and 5 bases at J, with 14 bases in the middle. Germline loops: CDR1 MNHEY, CDR2 SVGAGI. The CDR3 loop spans 15 amino acids. The chain's CDR3 is CASSYSIHQGHEQYF. As DNA, the CDR3 is TGTGCCAGCAGTTACTCGATTCACCAGGGCCACGAGCAGTACTTC.

The chain links TRBV24-1 to TRBJ1-4; D is uncertain. The V gene lost 7 bases and the J gene lost 8 bases, with 19 bases spanning the gap. The CDR3 spans 15 residues. Germline-derived CDR1 and CDR2 are KGHDR and SFDVKD. This chain's CDR3 is CATSDPRSGSEKLFF. In DNA form, the CDR3 reads TGTGCCACCAGCGATCCCCGGTCGGGAAGCGAAAAACTGTTTTTT.

This clone has ten or more counts. The chain recombines TRBV9 with TRBJ2-2, with a tentative D call TRBD2 (5 bases). Germline V lookup: CDR1 SGDLS, CDR2 YYNGEE. Trimming cost V 0 bases and J 7 bases, with 19 bases left between them. The CDR3 is made up of 17 amino acids. CDR3 residues: CASSVEARVNSGGELFF. The DNA of the CDR3 is TGTGCCAGCAGCGTAGAGGCGCGGGTTAACAGTGGCGGGGAGCTGTTTTTT.

This clone was seen only a few times. The chain links TRBV5-4 to TRBJ2-1, with 12 bases fitting TRBD1. Germline V gene lookup returns CDR1 SGHNT and CDR2 YYREEE (reference sequence). J lost 10 bases, V lost 3 bases, and 20 bases had no gene match. CDR3 length equals 19 residues. As DNA, the CDR3 is TGTGCCAGCAGCTCGGGACAGGGGGCGGGGGAAGGGCGGGGTACGGAGCAGTTCTTC. Protein sequence: CASSSGQGAGEGRGTEQFF.

This clone was found many times. The chain uses TRBV6-4 and TRBJ2-3; 7 nucleotides line up with TRBD2. The V segment lost 0 bases and the J segment 3 bases; nucleotides outside the gene matches: 6. The CDR3 consists of 16 residues. In germline, CDR1 is MRHNA, CDR2 SNTAGT. The CDR3 region is CASSDSREKGTDTQYF. The CDR3, as DNA: TGTGCCAGCAGTGACTCGCGGGAGAAGGGGACAGATACGCAGTATTTT.

This clone was observed many times. The chain recombines TRBV6-2 or TRBV6-3 with TRBJ2-2; D remains unclear. V shed 10 bases and J shed 0 bases, with 12 bases lying between them. The CDR3 sequence is 14 residues long. Germline assignment: CDR1 MNHEY and CDR2 SVGEGT. CDR3 in DNA: TGTGCCACCGTGGGTCGGCCGAACACCGGGGAGCTGTTTTTT. It is translated as CATVGRPNTGELFF.

This clone was observed many times. This rearrangement joins TRBV5-6 to TRBJ2-5; 10 positions match TRBD2. V lost 0 bases and J lost 7; bases outside the gene matches: 9. CDR1 and CDR2 (germline): SGHDT, YYEEEE. The CDR3 covers 16 residues. The CDR3 loop reads CASSLVSGRGVGTQYF. CDR3 nucleotide sequence: TGTGCCAGCAGCTTGGTGAGCGGGAGGGGAGTTGGGACCCAGTACTTC.

There are many counts of this clone. The chain has TRBV7-8 and TRBJ2-3, with 7 bases fitting TRBD2. The V gene end was trimmed by 0 bases and the J gene end by 6 bases; junction bases not matched to a gene: 9. The CDR3 length is 16 residues. Germline V gives CDR1 SGHVS, CDR2 FQNEAQ. The CDR3 reads CASSLARLAAYDTQYF. DNA for the CDR3: TGTGCCAGCAGCTTAGCTCGCCTAGCGGCCTACGATACGCAGTATTTT.

This clone has at least ten counts. The chain uses TRBV6-1 and TRBJ1-2; tentative D call: TRBD1 (6 bases). The CDR3 contains 15 residues. V was pared by 5 bases and J by 2 bases, with 15 bases between. Looked up from germline, CDR1 is MNHNS and CDR2 is SASEGT. This CDR3 is CASSPGGGANYGYTF. CDR3 coding DNA: TGTGCCAGCAGTCCCGGGGGGGGGGCCAACTATGGCTACACCTTC.

This clone was seen at least ten times. V gene TRBV19 combines with J gene TRBJ1-5; D unresolved. Germline-derived CDR1 and CDR2 are LNHDA and SQIVND (reference sequence). V was clipped by 4 bases and J by 0 bases, with 13 bases between them. This CDR3 contains 16 residues. CDR3: CASSNLGGNSNQPQHF. The CDR3 DNA is TGTGCCAGTAGTAATTTAGGAGGGAATAGCAATCAGCCCCAGCATTTT.

This clone showed up many times. V is TRBV6-2 or TRBV6-3 and J is TRBJ1-2; TRBD1 aligns across 8 bases. This CDR3 spans 16 amino acids. Trimming removed 1 base from V and 4 bases from J; junction bases left unmatched: 8. The V gene's germline CDR1 is MNHEY and CDR2 SVGEGT. CDR3 sequence reads: CASSYFQTGEAYGYTF. CDR3 sequence (DNA): TGTGCCAGCAGTTACTTTCAGACAGGGGAGGCCTATGGCTACACCTTC.

This clone occurred many times. J is TRBJ1-6 and V is TRBV28; D is perhaps TRBD1 (5 bases). Germline CDR1 MDHEN, CDR2 SYDVKM. The CDR3 is made up of 16 amino acids. Trimming took 5 bases from V and 6 from J, leaving 17 bases between them. The CDR3 here is CASSTRVSTSNSPLHF. In DNA, the CDR3 is TGTGCCAGCAGTACCAGGGTATCTACTTCTAATTCACCCCTCCACTTT.

This clone came up many times. The V and J genes are TRBV5-4 and TRBJ1-2; D possibly corresponds to TRBD1 (5 bases). The CDR3 sequence is 16 residues long. V was trimmed by 4 bases and J by 0 bases, leaving 16 bases between them. CDR1 and CDR2 from the germline V gene are SGHNT and YYREEE (reference sequence). CDR3 in DNA: TGTGCCAGCAGCCTTGGGGGAGGCCCCTCTAACTATGGCTACACCTTC. This codes for CASSLGGGPSNYGYTF.

In this sample, this clone turned up many times. The genes are TRBV29-1 and TRBJ1-3; no definite D call. This CDR3 has 15 amino acids. Per the germline V gene, CDR1 is SQVTM and CDR2 is ANQGSEA. V was cut by 0 bases and J by 3 bases, with 12 bases left in between. CDR3 coding DNA: TGCAGCGTTGAAGATCTTCAAGGCGTTGGAAACACCATATATTTT. Amino acids: CSVEDLQGVGNTIYF.

This clone was observed a few times. The chain links TRBV5-5 to TRBJ2-5, with D perhaps matching TRBD1 or TRBD2 (5 bases each). The V and J ends lost 2 bases and 1 base respectively, with 12 bases between them. The germline V gene encodes CDR1 SGHKS and CDR2 YYEKEE (reference sequence). This CDR3 region has 15 residues. CDR3 coding DNA: TGTGCCAGCAGCTTTAGGCTGAGGGGCCAAGAGACCCAGTACTTC. Encoded protein: CASSFRLRGQETQYF.

This clone was counted ten times or more. CDR3 loop: CASSPGQDYEQYF. The CDR3 DNA is TGTGCCAGCTCACCGGGACAGGACTACGAGCAGTACTTC. The chain joins TRBV18 to TRBJ2-7; 8 bases are shared with TRBD1. V lost 3 bases, J lost 3 bases, and 1 base stayed unmatched. CDR1 KGHSH and CDR2 LQKENI come from the germline V gene. The CDR3 spans 13 residues.

This clone has at least ten counts. This rearrangement joins TRBV19 to TRBJ2-5; tentatively, D is TRBD1 or TRBD2 (6 bases each). Germline V lookup: CDR1 LNHDA, CDR2 SQIVND (reference sequence). The CDR3 is 15 amino acids. Trimming removed 4 bases at V and 2 bases at J, with 14 bases between. The CDR3 spells CASSKWGAPQETQYF. In DNA, the CDR3 is TGTGCCAGTAGTAAGTGGGGGGCCCCACAAGAGACCCAGTACTTC.

Concerning this clone: The CDR3 does not close with the conserved phenylalanine or tryptophan, likely indicating a read error. The CDR3 here is CSAILLAGSYEQYL. DNA of the CDR3: TGCAGTGCTATTCTACTAGCGGGATCCTACGAGCAGTACCTC. This chain joins TRBV20-1 and TRBJ2-7, with TRBD2 matching 10 bases. In germline, CDR1 is DFQATT, CDR2 SNEGSKA (reference sequence). Losses at the gene ends were 4 bases for V and 1 base for J; bases not matched to a gene: 4. The CDR3 has 14 amino acids.

This clone was counted a few times. The V and J genes are TRBV12-3 or TRBV12-4 and TRBJ1-2; D not certain. The CDR3 is 17 amino acids. V lost 7 bases to trimming and J lost 2 bases, with 23 bases between them. CDR3 sequence (DNA): TGTGCCAGCATCTATATTGTGTCTGGGCGTTCCAACTATGGCTACACCTTC. Protein: CASIYIVSGRSNYGYTF.

This clone was counted at least ten times. The chain links TRBV12-3 or TRBV12-4 to TRBJ2-1, with 11 bases identical to TRBD2. The CDR3 totals 16 residues. The junction had 7 bases not matched to a gene; V was cut back by 5 bases and J by 4 bases. CDR3 sequence reads: CASSHISGRVYNEQFF. As DNA, the CDR3 is TGTGCCAGCAGTCACATTAGCGGGAGGGTGTACAATGAGCAGTTCTTC.

With respect to this clone: This may be a read error, as it is one base from a much larger clone. This chain joins TRBV4-2 and TRBJ2-7, with 10 positions matching TRBD2. Germline CDR1 LGHNA, CDR2 YNFKEQ. The CDR3 extends over 16 amino acids. The CDR3 loop reads CASSQTSGESSYGQYF. DNA for the CDR3: TGTGCCAGCAGCCAAACTAGCGGGGAGAGCTCCTACGGGCAGTACTTC.

In this sample, this clone turned up many times. The rearrangement links TRBV12-3 or TRBV12-4 to TRBJ2-5; D is tentatively TRBD1 or TRBD2 (5 bases each). The CDR3 extends over 15 amino acids. Deletions cut 6 bases from V and 4 bases from J, with 18 bases between. CDR3: CASRPGPSPVETQYF. In DNA form, the CDR3 reads TGTGCCAGCAGGCCGGGACCGTCTCCTGTAGAGACCCAGTACTTC.

Regarding this clone: One junction end disagrees with the germline gene, perhaps due to a read error. V is TRBV20-1 and J is TRBJ2-2, with 12 bases aligning to TRBD2. The CDR3 consists of 16 residues. CDR1 is DFQATT, CDR2 SNEGSKA, per germline (reference sequence). CDR3 protein: CSSRPLAGGPNGELFF. In DNA, the CDR3 is TGCAGTTCTAGACCCCTAGCGGGAGGGCCTAACGGGGAGCTGTTTTTT.